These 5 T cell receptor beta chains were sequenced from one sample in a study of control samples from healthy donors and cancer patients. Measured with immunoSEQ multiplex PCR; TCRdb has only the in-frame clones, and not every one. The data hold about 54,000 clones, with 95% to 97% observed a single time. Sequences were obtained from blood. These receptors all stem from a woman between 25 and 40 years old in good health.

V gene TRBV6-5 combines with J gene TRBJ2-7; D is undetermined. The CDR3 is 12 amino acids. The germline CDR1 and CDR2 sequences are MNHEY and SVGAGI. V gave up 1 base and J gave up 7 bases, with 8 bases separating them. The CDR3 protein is CASSYWGKEQYF. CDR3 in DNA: TGTGCCAGCAGTTACTGGGGAAAGGAGCAGTACTTC.

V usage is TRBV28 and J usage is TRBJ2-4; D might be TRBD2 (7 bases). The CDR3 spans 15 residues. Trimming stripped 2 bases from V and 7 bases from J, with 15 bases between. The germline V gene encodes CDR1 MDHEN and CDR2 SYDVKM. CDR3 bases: TGTGCCAGCAGTTTAGGGGGGGGCGGGGTTAACATTCAGTACTTC. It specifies CASSLGGGGVNIQYF. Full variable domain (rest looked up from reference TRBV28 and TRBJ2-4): DVKVTQSSRYLVKRTGEKVFLECVQDMDHENMFWYRQDPGLGLRLIYFSYDVKMKEKGDIPEGYSVSREKKERFSLILESASTNQTSMYLCASSLGGGGVNIQYFGAGTRLSVL.

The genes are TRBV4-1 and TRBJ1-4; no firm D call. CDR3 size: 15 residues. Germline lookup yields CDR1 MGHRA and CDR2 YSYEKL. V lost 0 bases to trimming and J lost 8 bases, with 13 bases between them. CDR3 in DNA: TGCGCCAGCAGCCAAGATGGTAGAGAAAGAGAAAAACTGTTTTTT. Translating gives CASSQDGREREKLFF.

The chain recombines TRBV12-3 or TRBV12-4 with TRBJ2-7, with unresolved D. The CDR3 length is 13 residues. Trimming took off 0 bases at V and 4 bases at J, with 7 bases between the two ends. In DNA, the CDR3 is TGTGCCAGCAGTTTAGCGGGCCCATACGAGCAGTACTTC. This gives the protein CASSLAGPYEQYF.

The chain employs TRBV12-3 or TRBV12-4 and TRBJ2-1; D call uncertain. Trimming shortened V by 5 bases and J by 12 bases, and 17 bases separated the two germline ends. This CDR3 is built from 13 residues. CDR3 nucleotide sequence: TGTGCCAGCAGTCCTCGACTTGGAATGCGGCAGTTCTTC. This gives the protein CASSPRLGMRQFF.